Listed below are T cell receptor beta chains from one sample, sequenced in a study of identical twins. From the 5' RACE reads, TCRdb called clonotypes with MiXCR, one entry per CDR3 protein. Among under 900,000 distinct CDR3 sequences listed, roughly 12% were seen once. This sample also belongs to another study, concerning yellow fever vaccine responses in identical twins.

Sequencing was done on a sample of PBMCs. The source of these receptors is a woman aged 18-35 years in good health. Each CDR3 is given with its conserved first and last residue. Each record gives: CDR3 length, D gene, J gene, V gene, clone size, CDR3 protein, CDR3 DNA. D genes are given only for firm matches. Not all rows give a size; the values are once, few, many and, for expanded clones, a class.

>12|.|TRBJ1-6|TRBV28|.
CASSIGFPPLHF
TGTGCCAGCAGTATAGGGTTCCCACCCCTCCACTTT
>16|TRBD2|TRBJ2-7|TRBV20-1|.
CSARESLTSGSYEQYF
TGCAGTGCTAGAGAGTCATTGACTAGCGGATCCTACGAGCAGTACTTC
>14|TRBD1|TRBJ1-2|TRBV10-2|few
CATTGGPMDYGYTF
TGCGCCACCACAGGGGGCCCAATGGACTATGGCTACACCTTC
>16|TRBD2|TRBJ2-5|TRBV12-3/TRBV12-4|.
CASSLHPRGLAETQYF
TGTGCCAGCAGTTTACACCCCCGGGGACTAGCAGAGACCCAGTACTTC
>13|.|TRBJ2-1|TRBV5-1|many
CASSLVAINEQFF
TGCGCCAGCAGCTTGGTTGCGATAAATGAGCAGTTCTTC
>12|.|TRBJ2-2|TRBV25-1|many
CASSQEGGELFF
TGTGCCAGCTCCCAAGAAGGCGGGGAGCTGTTTTTT
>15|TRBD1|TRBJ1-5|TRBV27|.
CASSSEQGNNQPQHF
TGTGCCAGCAGCAGCGAACAGGGGAACAATCAGCCCCAGCATTTT
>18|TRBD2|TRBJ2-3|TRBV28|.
CASSFFSGRAKGTDTQYF
TGTGCCAGCAGTTTTTTTAGCGGGAGGGCCAAGGGCACAGATACGCAGTATTTT
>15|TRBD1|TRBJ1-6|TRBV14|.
CASTSGTGSNSPLHF
TGTGCCAGCACTTCAGGGACAGGGTCCAATTCACCCCTCCACTTT
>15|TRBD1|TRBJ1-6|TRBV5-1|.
CASSLQYRGISPLHF
TGCGCCAGCAGCTTGCAATACAGGGGGATCTCACCCCTCCACTTT
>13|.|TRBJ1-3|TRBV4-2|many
CASSQDLRNTIYF
TGTGCCAGCAGCCAAGACTTGAGAAACACCATATATTTT
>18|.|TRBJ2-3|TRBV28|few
CASSYFPLTRSSTDTQYF
TGTGCCAGCAGTTATTTCCCTCTGACACGGTCGAGCACAGATACGCAGTATTTT
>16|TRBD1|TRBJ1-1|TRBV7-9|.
CASSLPGQGSMTEAFF
TGTGCCAGCAGCTTACCGGGACAGGGTTCTATGACTGAAGCTTTCTTT
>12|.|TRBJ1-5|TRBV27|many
CATGDSNQPQHF
TGTGCCACTGGGGACAGCAATCAGCCCCAGCATTTT
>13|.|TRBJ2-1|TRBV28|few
CASSLPLQGGQFF
TGTGCCAGCAGTTTACCATTACAGGGAGGGCAGTTCTTC
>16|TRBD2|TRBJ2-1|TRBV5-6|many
CASSWGSGTSYNEQFF
TGTGCCAGCAGCTGGGGCTCCGGGACTAGCTACAATGAGCAGTTCTTC
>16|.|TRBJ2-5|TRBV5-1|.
CASSLLGPNLGETQYF
TGCGCCAGCAGCCTGCTCGGACCGAACCTGGGAGAGACCCAGTACTTC
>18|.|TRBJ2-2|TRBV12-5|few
CASGLPRGEPGNTGELFF
TGTGCTAGTGGTTTGCCCAGGGGGGAACCGGGGAATACCGGGGAGCTGTTTTTT
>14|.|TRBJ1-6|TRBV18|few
CASSPPDGRSPLHF
TGTGCCAGCTCCCCTCCGGACGGGCGTTCACCCCTCCACTTT
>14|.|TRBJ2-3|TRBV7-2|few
CASSKTANTDTQYF
TGTGCCAGCAGCAAAACGGCGAACACAGATACGCAGTATTTT
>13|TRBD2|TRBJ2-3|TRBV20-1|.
CSDGGLATDTQYF
TGCAGTGATGGGGGACTAGCCACAGATACGCAGTATTTT
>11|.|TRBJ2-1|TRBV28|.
CATKEWDEQFF
TGTGCCACCAAGGAGTGGGATGAGCAGTTCTTC
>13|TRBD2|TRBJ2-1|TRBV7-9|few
CASSGTSVDEQFF
TGTGCCAGCAGCGGTACTAGCGTGGATGAGCAGTTCTTC
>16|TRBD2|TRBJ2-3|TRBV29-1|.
CSVERLAGGLGDTQYF
TGCAGCGTTGAACGGCTAGCGGGGGGCCTTGGGGATACGCAGTATTTT
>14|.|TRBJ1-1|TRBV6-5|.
CASSYSAADTEAFF
TGTGCCAGCAGTTACTCAGCGGCGGACACTGAAGCTTTCTTT
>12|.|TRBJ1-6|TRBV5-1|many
CASSLGDSPLHF
TGTGCCAGCAGCTTGGGGGATTCACCCCTCCACTTT
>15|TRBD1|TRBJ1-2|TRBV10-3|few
CAISERQGEFDGYTF
TGTGCCATCAGTGAGAGACAGGGGGAGTTTGATGGCTACACCTTC
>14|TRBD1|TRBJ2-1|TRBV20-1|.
CSARLGTDWNEQFF
TGCAGTGCTAGATTAGGGACAGACTGGAATGAGCAGTTCTTC
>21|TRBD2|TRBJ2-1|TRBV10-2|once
CASSDSPTSGRALGSYNEQFF
TGCGCCAGCAGTGACTCTCCGACTAGCGGGAGGGCCTTAGGCTCCTACAATGAGCAGTTCTTC
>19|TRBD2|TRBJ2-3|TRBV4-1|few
CASRQYLVLAGGGGDTQYF
TGCGCCAGCAGACAATATCTAGTACTAGCGGGGGGTGGAGGAGATACGCAGTATTTT
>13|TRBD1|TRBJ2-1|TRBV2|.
CAGDRAPYNEQFF
TGTGCCGGAGACAGGGCCCCCTACAATGAGCAGTTCTTC
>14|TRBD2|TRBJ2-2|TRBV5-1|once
CASSHNGRTGELFF
TGCGCCAGCAGCCATAACGGGAGGACCGGGGAGCTGTTTTTT
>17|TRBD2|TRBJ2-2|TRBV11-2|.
CASSTLAGPWNTGELFF
TGTGCCAGCAGCACCCTAGCGGGACCCTGGAACACCGGGGAGCTGTTTTTT
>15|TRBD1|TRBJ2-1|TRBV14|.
CASSLRQGIWDEQFF
TGTGCCAGCAGCCTTCGACAGGGGATATGGGATGAGCAGTTCTTC
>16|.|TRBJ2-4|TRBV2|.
CASSESRAVAKSIQYF
TGTGCCAGCAGTGAATCGCGAGCGGTAGCCAAAAGCATTCAGTACTTC
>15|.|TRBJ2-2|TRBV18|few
CASSPPGQPLGELFF
TGTGCCAGCTCACCCCCAGGACAACCTCTTGGGGAGCTGTTTTTT
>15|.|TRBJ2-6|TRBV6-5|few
CASSYSYPGANVLTF
TGTGCCAGCAGTTACTCCTACCCTGGGGCCAACGTCCTGACTTTC
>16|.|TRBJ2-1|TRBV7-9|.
CASSLAVGLVYNEQFF
TGTGCCAGCAGCTTAGCGGTGGGGCTGGTCTACAATGAGCAGTTCTTC
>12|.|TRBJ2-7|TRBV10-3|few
CAISDMGYEQYF
TGTGCCATCAGTGATATGGGTTACGAGCAGTACTTC
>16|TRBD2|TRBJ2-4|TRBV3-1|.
CASSQGGGVFKNIQYF
TGTGCCAGCAGCCAAGGGGGGGGAGTCTTCAAAAACATTCAGTACTTC
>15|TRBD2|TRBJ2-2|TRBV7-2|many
CASSPPSGGAGELFF
TGTGCCAGCAGCCCTCCTAGCGGGGGGGCTGGGGAGCTGTTTTTT
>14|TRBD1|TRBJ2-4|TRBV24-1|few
CATSAGQGDHIQYF
TGTGCCACCAGTGCGGGACAGGGGGATCACATTCAGTACTTC
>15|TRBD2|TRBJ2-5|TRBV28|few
CASSPLGGGPETQYF
TGTGCCAGCAGTCCACTCGGGGGGGGGCCCGAGACCCAGTACTTC
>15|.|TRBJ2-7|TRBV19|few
CASTPRWESSYEQYF
TGTGCCAGTACCCCTAGGTGGGAGAGTAGCTACGAGCAGTACTTC
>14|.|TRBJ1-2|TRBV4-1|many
CASSLGRRIPGYTF
TGCGCCAGCAGCTTGGGACGAAGGATTCCTGGCTACACCTTC